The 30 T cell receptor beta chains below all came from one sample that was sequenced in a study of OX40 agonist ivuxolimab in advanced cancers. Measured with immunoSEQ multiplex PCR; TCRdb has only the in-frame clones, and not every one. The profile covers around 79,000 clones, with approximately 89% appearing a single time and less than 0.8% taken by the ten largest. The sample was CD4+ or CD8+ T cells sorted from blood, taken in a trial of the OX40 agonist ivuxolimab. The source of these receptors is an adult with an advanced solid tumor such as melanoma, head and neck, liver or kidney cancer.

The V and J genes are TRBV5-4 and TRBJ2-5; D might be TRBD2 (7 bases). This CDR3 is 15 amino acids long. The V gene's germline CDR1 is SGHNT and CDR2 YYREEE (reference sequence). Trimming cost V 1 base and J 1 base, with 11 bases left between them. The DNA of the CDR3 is TGTGCCAGCAGCTTGTACGGGGGGCGCCAAGAGACCCAGTACTTC. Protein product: CASSLYGGRQETQYF.

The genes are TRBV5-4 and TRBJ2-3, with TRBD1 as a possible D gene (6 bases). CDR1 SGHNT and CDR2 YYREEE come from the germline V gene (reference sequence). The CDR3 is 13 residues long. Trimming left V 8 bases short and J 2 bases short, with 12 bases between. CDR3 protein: CASSTGATDTQYF. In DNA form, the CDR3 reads TGTGCCAGTTCGACAGGCGCCACAGATACGCAGTATTTT.

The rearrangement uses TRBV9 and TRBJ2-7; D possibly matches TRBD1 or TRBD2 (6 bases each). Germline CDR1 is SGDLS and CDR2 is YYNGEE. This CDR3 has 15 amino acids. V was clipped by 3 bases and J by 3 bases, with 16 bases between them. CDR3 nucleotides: TGTGCCAGCAGCGCCCAGGGGTGGGGGGACTACGAGCAGTACTTC. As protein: CASSAQGWGDYEQYF.

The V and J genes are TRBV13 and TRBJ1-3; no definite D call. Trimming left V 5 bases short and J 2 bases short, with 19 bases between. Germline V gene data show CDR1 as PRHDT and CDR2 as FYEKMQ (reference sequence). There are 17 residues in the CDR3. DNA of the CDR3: TGTGCCAGCAGCCCTCCAAAACAAAAACTGGCTGGAAACACCATATATTTT. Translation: CASSPPKQKLAGNTIYF.

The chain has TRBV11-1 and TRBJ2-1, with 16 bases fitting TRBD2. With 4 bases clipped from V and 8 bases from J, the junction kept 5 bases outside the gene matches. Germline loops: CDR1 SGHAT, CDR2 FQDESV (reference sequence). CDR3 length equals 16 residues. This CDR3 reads CASSSGTSGRADEQFF. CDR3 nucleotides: TGTGCCAGCAGCTCCGGGACTAGCGGGAGGGCCGATGAGCAGTTCTTC.

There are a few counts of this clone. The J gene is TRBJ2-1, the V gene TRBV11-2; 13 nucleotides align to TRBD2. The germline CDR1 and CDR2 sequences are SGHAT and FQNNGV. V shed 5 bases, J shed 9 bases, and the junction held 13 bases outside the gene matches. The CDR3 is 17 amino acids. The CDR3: CASSDPGLAGHLGEQFF. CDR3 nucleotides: TGTGCCAGCAGCGACCCGGGACTAGCGGGACACCTAGGTGAGCAGTTCTTC.

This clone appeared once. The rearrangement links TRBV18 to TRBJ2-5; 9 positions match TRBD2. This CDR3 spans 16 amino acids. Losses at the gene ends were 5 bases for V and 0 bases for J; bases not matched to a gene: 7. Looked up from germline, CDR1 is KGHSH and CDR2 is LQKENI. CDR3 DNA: TGTGCCAGCTCAATAACCGGGACTAGCAACCAAGAGACCCAGTACTTC. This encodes CASSITGTSNQETQYF.

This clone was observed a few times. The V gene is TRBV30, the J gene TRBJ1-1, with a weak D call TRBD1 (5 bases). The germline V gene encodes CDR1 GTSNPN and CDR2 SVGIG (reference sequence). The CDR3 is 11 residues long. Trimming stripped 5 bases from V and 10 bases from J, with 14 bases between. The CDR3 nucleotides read TGTGCCTGGGGACCGGGACTGGGAGCTTTCTTT. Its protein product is CAWGPGLGAFF.

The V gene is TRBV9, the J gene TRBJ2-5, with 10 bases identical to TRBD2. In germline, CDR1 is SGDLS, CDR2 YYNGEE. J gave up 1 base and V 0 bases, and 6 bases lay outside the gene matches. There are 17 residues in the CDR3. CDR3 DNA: TGTGCCAGCAGCGTAGGACTAGCGGGCCTGGGCCAAGAGACCCAGTACTTC. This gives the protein CASSVGLAGLGQETQYF.

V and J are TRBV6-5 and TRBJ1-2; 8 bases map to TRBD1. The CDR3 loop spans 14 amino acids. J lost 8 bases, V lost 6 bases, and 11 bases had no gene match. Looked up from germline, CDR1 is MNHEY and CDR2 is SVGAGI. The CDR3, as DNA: TGTGCCAGCAGCGATCCGCAGGGGGCGCAGGGCTACACCTTC. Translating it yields CASSDPQGAQGYTF.

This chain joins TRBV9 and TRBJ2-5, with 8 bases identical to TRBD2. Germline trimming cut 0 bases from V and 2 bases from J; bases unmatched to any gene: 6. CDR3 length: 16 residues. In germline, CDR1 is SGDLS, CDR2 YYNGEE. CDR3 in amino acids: CASSVAGAGGQETQYF. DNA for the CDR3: TGTGCCAGCAGCGTAGCTGGGGCGGGAGGTCAAGAGACCCAGTACTTC.

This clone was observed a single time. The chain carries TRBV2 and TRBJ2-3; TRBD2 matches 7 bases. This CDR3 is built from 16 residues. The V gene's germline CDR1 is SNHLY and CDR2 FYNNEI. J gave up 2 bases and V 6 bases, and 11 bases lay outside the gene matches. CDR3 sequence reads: CASRHPGLQYTDTQYF. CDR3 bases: TGTGCCAGCAGGCACCCGGGACTACAGTACACAGATACGCAGTATTTT.

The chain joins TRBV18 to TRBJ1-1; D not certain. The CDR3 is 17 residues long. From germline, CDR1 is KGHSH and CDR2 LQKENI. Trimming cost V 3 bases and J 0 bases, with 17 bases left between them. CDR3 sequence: CASSPPWSGGMNTEAFF. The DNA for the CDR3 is TGTGCCAGCTCACCCCCATGGTCGGGAGGCATGAACACTGAAGCTTTCTTT. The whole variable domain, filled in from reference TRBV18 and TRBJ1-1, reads NAGVMQNPRHLVRRRGQEARLRCSPMKGHSHVYWYRQLPEEGLKFMVYLQKENIIDESGMPKERFSAEFPKEGPSILRIQQVVRGDSAAYFCASSPPWSGGMNTEAFFGQGTRLTVV.

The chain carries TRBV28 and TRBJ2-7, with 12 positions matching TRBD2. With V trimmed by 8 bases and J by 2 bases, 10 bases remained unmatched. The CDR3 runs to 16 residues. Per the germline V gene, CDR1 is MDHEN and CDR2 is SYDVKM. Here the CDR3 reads CASAGASGGVAYEQYF. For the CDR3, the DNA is TGTGCCAGCGCCGGGGCTAGCGGGGGGGTCGCCTACGAGCAGTACTTC.

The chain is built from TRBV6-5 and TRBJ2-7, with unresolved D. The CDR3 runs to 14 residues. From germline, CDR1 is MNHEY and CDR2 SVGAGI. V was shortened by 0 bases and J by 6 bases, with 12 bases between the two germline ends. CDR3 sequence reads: CASSYSYGVPEQYF. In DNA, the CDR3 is TGTGCCAGCAGTTACTCGTATGGCGTGCCCGAGCAGTACTTC.

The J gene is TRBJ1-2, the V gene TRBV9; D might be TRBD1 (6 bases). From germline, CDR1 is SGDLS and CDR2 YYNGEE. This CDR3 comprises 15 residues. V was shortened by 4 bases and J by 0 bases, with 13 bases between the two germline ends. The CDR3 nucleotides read TGTGCCAGCAGCCCCTACGGGGGGCCTAACTATGGCTACACCTTC. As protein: CASSPYGGPNYGYTF.

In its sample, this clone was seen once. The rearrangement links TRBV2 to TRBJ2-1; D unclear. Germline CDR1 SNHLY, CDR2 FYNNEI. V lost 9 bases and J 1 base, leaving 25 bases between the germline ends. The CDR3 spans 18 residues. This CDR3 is CASGWDGRPQLSYNEQFF. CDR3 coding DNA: TGTGCCAGTGGATGGGATGGCAGACCTCAACTGTCCTACAATGAGCAGTTCTTC.

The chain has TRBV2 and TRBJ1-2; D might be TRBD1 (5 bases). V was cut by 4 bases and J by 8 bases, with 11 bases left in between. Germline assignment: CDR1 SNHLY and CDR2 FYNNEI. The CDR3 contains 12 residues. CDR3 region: CASSVQGAGYTF. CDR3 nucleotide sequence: TGTGCCAGCAGTGTACAAGGGGCCGGCTACACCTTC.

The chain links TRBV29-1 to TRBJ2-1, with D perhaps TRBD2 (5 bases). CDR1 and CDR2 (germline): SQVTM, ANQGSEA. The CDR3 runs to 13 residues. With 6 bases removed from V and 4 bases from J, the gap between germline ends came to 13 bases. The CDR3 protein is CSVRRNTYNEQFF. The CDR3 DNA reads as TGCAGCGTCCGGAGGAATACATACAATGAGCAGTTCTTC.

CDR3 nucleotides: TGTGCCAGCAGCTTAGAGGGACAGGCGACCTACGAGCAGTACTTC. Residues: CASSLEGQATYEQYF. The chain carries TRBV11-2 and TRBJ2-7; TRBD1 agrees at 8 bases. The CDR3 covers 15 residues. Germline V gene lookup returns CDR1 SGHAT and CDR2 FQNNGV. J gave up 2 bases and V 0 bases, and 3 bases lay outside the gene matches.

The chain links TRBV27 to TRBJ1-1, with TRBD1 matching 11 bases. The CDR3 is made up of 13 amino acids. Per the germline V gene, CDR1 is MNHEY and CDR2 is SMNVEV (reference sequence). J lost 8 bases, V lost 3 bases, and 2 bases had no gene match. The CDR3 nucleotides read TGTGCCAGCAGTTTCTGGGACAGGGGGGAAGCTTTCTTT. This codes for CASSFWDRGEAFF.

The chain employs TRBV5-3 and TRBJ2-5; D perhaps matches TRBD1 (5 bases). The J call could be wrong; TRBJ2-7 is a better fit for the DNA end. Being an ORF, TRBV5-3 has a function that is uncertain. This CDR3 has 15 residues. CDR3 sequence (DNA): TGTGCCAGAAGCTCGAGGACAAACCTATCCTACGAGCAGTACTTC. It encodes CARSSRTNLSYEQYF.

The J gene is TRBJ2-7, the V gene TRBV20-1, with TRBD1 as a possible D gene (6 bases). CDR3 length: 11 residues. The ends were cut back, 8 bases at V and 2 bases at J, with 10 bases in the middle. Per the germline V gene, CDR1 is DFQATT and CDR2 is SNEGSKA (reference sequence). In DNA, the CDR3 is TGCAGTCTAGGGGGAGCCTACGAGCAGTACTTC. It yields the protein CSLGGAYEQYF.

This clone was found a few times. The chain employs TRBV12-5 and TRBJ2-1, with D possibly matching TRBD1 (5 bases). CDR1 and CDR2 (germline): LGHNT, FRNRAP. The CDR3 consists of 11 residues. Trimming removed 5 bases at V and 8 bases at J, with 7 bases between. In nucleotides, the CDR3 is TGTGCTAGTGGTCTCAGGGATGAGCAGTTCTTC. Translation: CASGLRDEQFF.

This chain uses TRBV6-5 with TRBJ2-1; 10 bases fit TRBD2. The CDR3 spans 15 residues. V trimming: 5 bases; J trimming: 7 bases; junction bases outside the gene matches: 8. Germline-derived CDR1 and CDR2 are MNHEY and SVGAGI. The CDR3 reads CASSRGLAGANEQFF. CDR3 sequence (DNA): TGTGCCAGCAGTAGAGGTCTAGCGGGAGCTAATGAGCAGTTCTTC.

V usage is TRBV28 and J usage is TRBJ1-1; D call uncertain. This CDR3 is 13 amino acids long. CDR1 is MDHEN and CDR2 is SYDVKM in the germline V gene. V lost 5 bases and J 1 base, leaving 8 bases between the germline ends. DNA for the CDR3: TGTGCCAGCAGTCCTAGACGGAACACTGAAGCTTTCTTT. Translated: CASSPRRNTEAFF.

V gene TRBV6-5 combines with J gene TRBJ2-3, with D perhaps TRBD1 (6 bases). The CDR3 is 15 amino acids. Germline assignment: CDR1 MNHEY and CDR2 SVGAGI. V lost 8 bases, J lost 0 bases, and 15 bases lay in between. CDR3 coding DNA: TGTGCCAGCGCTGGGACATCGGCTAGCACAGATACGCAGTATTTT. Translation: CASAGTSASTDTQYF.

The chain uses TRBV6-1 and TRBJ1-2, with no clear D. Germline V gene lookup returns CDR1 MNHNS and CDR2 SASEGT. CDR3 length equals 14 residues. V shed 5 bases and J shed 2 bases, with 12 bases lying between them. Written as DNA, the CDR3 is TGTGCCAGCAGTCAAGGCCAGACCAACTATGGCTACACCTTC. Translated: CASSQGQTNYGYTF.

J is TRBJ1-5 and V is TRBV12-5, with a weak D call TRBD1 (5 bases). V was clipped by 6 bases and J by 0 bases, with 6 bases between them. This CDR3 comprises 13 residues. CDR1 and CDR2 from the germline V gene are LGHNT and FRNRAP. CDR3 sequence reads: CASGQGSNQPQHF. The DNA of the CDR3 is TGTGCTAGTGGGCAGGGTAGCAATCAGCCCCAGCATTTT.

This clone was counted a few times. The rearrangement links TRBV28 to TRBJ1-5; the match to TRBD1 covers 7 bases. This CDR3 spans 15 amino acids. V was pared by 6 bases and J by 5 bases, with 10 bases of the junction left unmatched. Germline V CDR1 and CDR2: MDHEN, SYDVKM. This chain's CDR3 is CASRLGGQWYQPQHF. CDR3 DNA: TGTGCCAGCAGATTAGGGGGACAGTGGTATCAGCCCCAGCATTTT.